The 27 T cell receptor beta chains given below trace back to one sample, sequenced in a study of blood T cell repertoires in COVID-19. Profiled with immunoSEQ multiplex PCR; TCRdb holds only in-frame clones, not every one. The table lists a few hundred thousand clones, approximately 88% of them singletons, with 0.94% in the top ten. Sequenced input: peripheral blood. The receptors come from a woman between 40 and 50 years old who had recovered from COVID-19.

This chain uses TRBV7-2 with TRBJ2-1, with 8 bases that match TRBD1. V shed 2 bases and J 5 bases; nucleotides not matched to a gene: 8. From germline, CDR1 is SGHTA and CDR2 FQGNSA. This CDR3 has 16 amino acids. The CDR3 protein is CASSLSAGGAHNEQFF. CDR3 DNA: TGTGCCAGCAGCTTATCGGCAGGGGGCGCCCACAATGAGCAGTTCTTC.

The rearrangement joins TRBV7-2 to TRBJ2-5, with D maybe TRBD2 (6 bases). V dropped 8 bases and J dropped 3 bases, with 16 bases sitting between them. This CDR3 spans 14 amino acids. Germline values: CDR1 SGHTA, CDR2 FQGNSA. This CDR3 is CASSMVGTEETQYF. The CDR3 DNA reads as TGTGCCAGCTCAATGGTAGGGACTGAAGAGACCCAGTACTTC.

The V and J genes are TRBV12-3 or TRBV12-4 and TRBJ2-7; possible D gene TRBD2, 5 bases. Trimming pared 1 base from V and 12 bases from J, leaving 13 bases between. The CDR3 spans 12 residues. The CDR3 reads CASSLVPSWTYF. For the CDR3, the DNA is TGTGCCAGCAGTTTAGTCCCTAGCTGGACGTACTTC.

The rearrangement uses TRBV29-1 and TRBJ2-1; TRBD1 matches 9 bases. The junction had 7 bases not matched to a gene; V was cut back by 6 bases and J by 7 bases. The CDR3 consists of 13 residues. Germline V CDR1 and CDR2: SQVTM, ANQGSEA. DNA of the CDR3: TGCAGCGTGCGTGCACAGGGGGCGAATGAGCAGTTCTTC. Protein sequence: CSVRAQGANEQFF.

The rearrangement links TRBV5-1 to TRBJ2-2; 12 nucleotides agree with TRBD1. Trimming at V came to 3 bases and at J to 3 bases, leaving 3 bases not matched to a gene. The CDR3 loop spans 16 amino acids. Germline CDR1 reads SGHRS; CDR2 reads YFSETQ. Here the CDR3 reads CASSYGTGGYTGELFF. Written as DNA, the CDR3 is TGCGCCAGCAGCTACGGGACAGGGGGCTACACCGGGGAGCTGTTTTTT.

This clone came up a few times. V gene TRBV24-1 combines with J gene TRBJ2-7, with 11 nucleotides matching TRBD1. There are 19 residues in the CDR3. With 5 bases clipped from V and 5 bases from J, the junction kept 19 bases outside the gene matches. The germline CDR1 and CDR2 sequences are KGHDR and SFDVKD. Here the CDR3 reads CATSAHGQGAAEVYNEQYF. Here the CDR3 DNA reads TGTGCCACCAGTGCGCATGGACAGGGGGCTGCGGAAGTATATAACGAGCAGTACTTC.

This clone was observed once. This chain uses TRBV28 with TRBJ2-3, with TRBD2 matching over 8 bases. The length of the CDR3 is 16 residues. After removal of 7 bases from V and 5 bases from J, the junction contained 14 bases not matched to a gene. Germline CDR1 is MDHEN and CDR2 is SYDVKM. For the CDR3, the DNA is TGTGCCAGCACCATCGGGGGGGCGTTAGCGGGAGATACGCAGTATTTT. It is translated as CASTIGGALAGDTQYF.

The chain couples TRBV5-1 to TRBJ2-1; a weak D match, TRBD1 (5 bases). CDR1 is SGHRS and CDR2 is YFSETQ in the germline V gene. V lost 0 bases and J 1 base, leaving 8 bases between the germline ends. The CDR3 sequence is 15 residues long. The CDR3 loop reads CASSLARESYNEQFF. CDR3 sequence (DNA): TGCGCCAGCAGCTTGGCCAGGGAATCCTACAATGAGCAGTTCTTC.

The CDR3 reads CASSDMGLSSPLSGNTIYF. DNA for the CDR3: TGTGCCAGCAGTGACATGGGACTGTCTTCTCCGTTAAGTGGAAACACCATATATTTT. The chain carries TRBV2 and TRBJ1-3; possibly TRBD1 for D (5 bases). Germline-derived CDR1 and CDR2 are SNHLY and FYNNEI. Trimming shortened V by 3 bases and J by 3 bases, and 24 bases separated the two germline ends. The CDR3 covers 19 residues.

This chain connects TRBV2 to TRBJ2-7, with D tentatively TRBD2 (5 bases). This CDR3 contains 19 residues. Germline V gene data show CDR1 as SNHLY and CDR2 as FYNNEI. Trimming pared 1 base from V and 3 bases from J, leaving 25 bases between. The CDR3 reads CASSEGWVALIGVGYEQYF. CDR3 bases: TGTGCCAGCAGTGAAGGGTGGGTTGCACTCATCGGGGTCGGCTACGAGCAGTACTTC.

The chain combines TRBV30 with TRBJ2-3, with 10 bases that match TRBD2. CDR3 length: 14 amino acids. The germline V gene has CDR1 GTSNPN and CDR2 SVGIG (reference sequence). V shed 3 bases and J 5 bases; nucleotides not matched to a gene: 5. The CDR3 spells CAWSLAGDVDTQYF. The CDR3 DNA reads TGTGCCTGGAGCCTAGCGGGAGATGTAGATACGCAGTATTTT.

The chain recombines TRBV18 with TRBJ2-5; D is perhaps TRBD1 (6 bases). V was pared by 3 bases and J by 1 base, with 6 bases between. The CDR3 spans 13 residues. Germline assignment: CDR1 KGHSH and CDR2 LQKENI. The CDR3 bases are TGTGCCAGCTCACCGGGGGCCCAAGAGACCCAGTACTTC. Protein sequence: CASSPGAQETQYF. The full variable domain, completed using reference TRBV18 and TRBJ2-5, is NAGVMQNPRHLVRRRGQEARLRCSPMKGHSHVYWYRQLPEEGLKFMVYLQKENIIDESGMPKERFSAEFPKEGPSILRIQQVVRGDSAAYFCASSPGAQETQYFGPGTRLLVL.

The table lists this clone with a count of one. The V call is TRBV7-9, the J call TRBJ2-2; D not resolved. Germline V gene sequence: CDR1 SEHNR, CDR2 FQNEAQ (reference sequence). The length of the CDR3 is 15 residues. V lost 5 bases and J lost 2, with 12 bases in between. CDR3 in amino acids: CASSPTHTNTGELFF. CDR3 DNA: TGTGCCAGCAGCCCGACTCATACAAACACCGGGGAGCTGTTTTTT.

The V call is TRBV2, the J call TRBJ2-4; tentative D call: TRBD2 (6 bases). CDR1 SNHLY and CDR2 FYNNEI come from the germline V gene. Trimming removed 5 bases at V and 1 base at J, with 15 bases between. The CDR3 contains 16 residues. DNA for the CDR3: TGTGCCAGCAGTTCCGTCAGGGAGGATGCCAAAAACATTCAGTACTTC. As protein: CASSSVREDAKNIQYF.

The chain is built from TRBV27 and TRBJ1-1; D call uncertain. Trimming left V 3 bases short and J 1 base short, with 21 bases between. This CDR3 spans 18 amino acids. Germline loops: CDR1 MNHEY, CDR2 SMNVEV (reference sequence). CDR3 coding DNA: TGTGCCAGCAGTTTGACCCTCGAAGAGGGCGCACGGAACACTGAAGCTTTCTTT. Translated: CASSLTLEEGARNTEAFF.

The chain links TRBV24-1 to TRBJ2-1; possibly TRBD1 for D (7 bases). V lost 3 bases and J 5 bases, leaving 13 bases between the germline ends. From germline, CDR1 is KGHDR and CDR2 SFDVKD. The CDR3 totals 15 residues. Here the CDR3 DNA reads TGTGCCACCAGTGATCCGACAGGGAGGAACAATGAGCAGTTCTTC. It codes for CATSDPTGRNNEQFF.

The chain has TRBV7-2 and TRBJ2-5, with D maybe TRBD2 (7 bases). The V end lost 4 bases, the J end lost 7 bases, and 22 bases lay between the germline ends. Germline CDR1 reads SGHTA; CDR2 reads FQGNSA. The CDR3 sequence is 16 residues long. CDR3 sequence reads: CASSSPDRGGAGTQYF. The CDR3 coding sequence is TGTGCCAGCAGCTCGCCGGATAGAGGGGGGGCTGGGACCCAGTACTTC.

This chain uses TRBV9 with TRBJ2-3; TRBD2 aligns across 11 bases. This CDR3 region has 15 residues. V was clipped by 2 bases and J by 7 bases; unmatched bases: 6. CDR1 and CDR2 (germline): SGDLS, YYNGEE. CDR3 loop: CASSVVAGGSHTQYF. The DNA of the CDR3 is TGTGCCAGCAGCGTTGTAGCGGGAGGGTCCCATACGCAGTATTTT.

With respect to this clone: The sample carries other DNA sequences with the same CDR3. The chain carries TRBV12-3 or TRBV12-4 and TRBJ2-7, with D perhaps TRBD2 (7 bases). CDR3 length equals 11 residues. Trimming cost V 5 bases and J 7 bases, with 9 bases left between them. CDR3 sequence reads: CASSRGGEQYF. CDR3 nucleotides: TGTGCCAGCAGTAGGGGGGGGGAGCAGTACTTC.

The genes are TRBV2 and TRBJ1-2, with D perhaps TRBD1 (5 bases). The CDR3 is 14 residues long. With 2 bases removed from V and 5 bases from J, the gap between germline ends came to 12 bases. Germline CDR1 and CDR2: SNHLY and FYNNEI. In DNA form, the CDR3 reads TGTGCCAGCAGTGAAACCGGGACTTTTTATGGCTACACCTTC. Its protein is CASSETGTFYGYTF.

Concerning this clone itself: Other DNA sequences in the sample encode the same CDR3. CDR3 loop: CASSPQYEQYF. The CDR3 DNA follows: TGTGCCAGCAGTCCACAATACGAGCAGTACTTC. V usage is TRBV6-6 and J usage is TRBJ2-7; D is uncertain. With 5 bases removed from V and 4 bases from J, the gap between germline ends came to 6 bases. CDR1 and CDR2 from the germline V gene are MNHNY and SVGAGI (reference sequence). This CDR3 has 11 residues.

The chain combines TRBV25-1 with TRBJ1-4; the match to TRBD1 covers 7 bases. Trimming removed 5 bases from V and 5 bases from J; junction bases left unmatched: 11. The CDR3 consists of 16 residues. The germline V gene encodes CDR1 MGHDK and CDR2 SYGVNS. CDR3 sequence (DNA): TGTGCCAGCAGTCTAAACAGGGGATTCCCGAATGAAAAACTGTTTTTT. Its protein product is CASSLNRGFPNEKLFF.

This clone was picked up a small number of times. V and J are TRBV11-2 and TRBJ2-2; the match to TRBD2 covers 13 bases. Per the germline V gene, CDR1 is SGHAT and CDR2 is FQNNGV. J was trimmed by 7 bases and V by 5 bases; bases with no gene match: 13. The CDR3 has 18 residues. CDR3 nucleotide sequence: TGTGCCAGCAGCCTTAACCCCGGACTAGCGGGAGTCGGCGGGGAGCTGTTTTTT. It encodes CASSLNPGLAGVGGELFF.

This clone came up a few times. The chain has TRBV5-6 and TRBJ1-4; 10 bases are a match to TRBD1. The ends lost 3 bases at V and 8 bases at J; junction bases unmatched: 10. In germline, CDR1 is SGHDT, CDR2 YYEEEE. The CDR3 sequence is 16 residues long. In DNA, the CDR3 is TGTGCCAGCAGCTGGGGCGAACCGGGACAGGGGGAAAAACTGTTTTTT. Amino acid sequence: CASSWGEPGQGEKLFF.

This chain links TRBV19 with TRBJ2-1, with 9 bases matching TRBD2. In germline, CDR1 is LNHDA, CDR2 SQIVND (reference sequence). The V and J ends lost 6 bases and 8 bases, in that order; junction bases with no gene match: 11. This CDR3 comprises 15 residues. The CDR3 is CASSRTSEGYDEQFF. Written as DNA, the CDR3 is TGTGCCAGTAGCCGGACTAGCGAGGGGTACGATGAGCAGTTCTTC.

A note on this clone: Different DNA sequences within this sample yield the same CDR3. The V call is TRBV27, the J call TRBJ2-7; TRBD2 matches at 7 bases. The CDR3 is made up of 13 amino acids. V trimming: 5 bases; J trimming: 2 bases; junction bases outside the gene matches: 3. Germline lookup yields CDR1 MNHEY and CDR2 SMNVEV (reference sequence). The CDR3 is CASSPGGPYEQYF. The CDR3 DNA reads TGTGCCAGCAGTCCGGGGGGACCCTACGAGCAGTACTTC.

The V and J genes are TRBV9 and TRBJ1-4; D is unresolved. Deletions cut 5 bases from V and 3 bases from J, with 8 bases between. CDR1 is SGDLS and CDR2 is YYNGEE in the germline V gene. This CDR3 has 13 amino acids. This chain's CDR3 is CASSFTPNEKLFF. For the CDR3, the DNA is TGTGCCAGCAGTTTTACTCCTAATGAAAAACTGTTTTTT.